The T cell receptor (beta chain) described here comes from a study of radiotherapy plus CTLA-4 blockade in lung cancer. The study's findings and limits: In blood, tumor-derived TCR clones expanded after radiotherapy plus ipilimumab.

Profiled with immunoSEQ multiplex PCR; TCRdb holds only in-frame clones, not every one. The profile shows roughly 110,000 clones, roughly 86% of them singletons. The CDR3 is 13 amino acids. The germline V and J ends were trimmed by 5 bases and 4 bases, with 11 bases remaining between them. Germline loops: CDR1 MNHEY, CDR2 SMNVEV (reference sequence). Comments on this clone: The target antigen is unknown.

The receptor was isolated from a human donor with non-small cell lung cancer that progressed on radiotherapy plus ipilimumab. Some clones in this sample may be carry-over from other donors' samples. The source was peripheral blood, collected from a patient treated with radiotherapy plus ipilimumab. The chain combines TRBV27 with TRBJ1-2; no definite D call. As DNA, the CDR3 is TGTGCCAGCAGTCCCCAATCACCCTATGGCTACACCTTC. It translates to CASSPQSPYGYTF.